This section outlines one TCR beta chain sequence together with its context. No antigen is known for it. The source of the sample is a study of PD-1 blockade in classical Hodgkin lymphoma. Study-level points and caveats: Diversity in CD4+ TCRs, unlike that measured in CD8+ TCRs, had risen significantly by C4D1. Patients newly diagnosed and complete responders had comparable baseline diversity.

The CDR3 spans 19 residues. The ends lost 0 bases at V and 4 bases at J; junction bases unmatched: 17. CDR1 is MGHRA and CDR2 is YSYEKL in the germline V gene. Every patient relapsed after autologous stem cell transplantation, and brentuximab vedotin exposure varied. Profiled with immunoSEQ multiplex PCR; TCRdb holds only in-frame clones, not every one. The sample shows about 40,000 clones, roughly 88% of them seen only once. This TCR was recovered from a human donor with classical Hodgkin lymphoma. The chain combines TRBV4-1 with TRBJ1-2, with 7 bases fitting TRBD1. The specimen was peripheral blood mononuclear cells (PBMCs), collected before the second cycle of nivolumab. CDR3 coding DNA: TGCGCCAGCAGCCAAGATTCGATACTAAAAAGGACAGGACTCTATGGCTACACCTTC. This encodes CASSQDSILKRTGLYGYTF.